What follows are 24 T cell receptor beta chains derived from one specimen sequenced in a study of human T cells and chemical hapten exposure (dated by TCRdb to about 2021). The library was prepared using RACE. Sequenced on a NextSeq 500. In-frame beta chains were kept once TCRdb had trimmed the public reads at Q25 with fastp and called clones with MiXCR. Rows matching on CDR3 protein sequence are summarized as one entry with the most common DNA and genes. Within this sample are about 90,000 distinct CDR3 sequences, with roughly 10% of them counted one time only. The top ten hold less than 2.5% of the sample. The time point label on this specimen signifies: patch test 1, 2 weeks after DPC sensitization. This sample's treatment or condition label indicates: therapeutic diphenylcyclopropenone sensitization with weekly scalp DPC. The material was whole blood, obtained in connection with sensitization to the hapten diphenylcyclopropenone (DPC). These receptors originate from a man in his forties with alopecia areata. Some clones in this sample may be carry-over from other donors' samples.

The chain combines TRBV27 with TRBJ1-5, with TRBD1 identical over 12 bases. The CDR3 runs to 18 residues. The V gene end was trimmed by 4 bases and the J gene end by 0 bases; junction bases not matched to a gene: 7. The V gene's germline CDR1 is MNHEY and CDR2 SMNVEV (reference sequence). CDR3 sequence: CASSSGTGGAASNQPQHF. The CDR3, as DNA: TGTGCCAGCAGTTCCGGGACAGGGGGCGCCGCTAGCAATCAGCCCCAGCATTTT.

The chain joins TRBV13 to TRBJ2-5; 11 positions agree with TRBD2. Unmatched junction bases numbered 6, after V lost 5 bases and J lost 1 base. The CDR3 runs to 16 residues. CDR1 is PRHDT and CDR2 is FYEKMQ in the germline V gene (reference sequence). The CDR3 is CASSVGLAGPQETQYF. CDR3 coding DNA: TGTGCCAGCAGCGTCGGACTAGCGGGCCCCCAAGAGACCCAGTACTTC.

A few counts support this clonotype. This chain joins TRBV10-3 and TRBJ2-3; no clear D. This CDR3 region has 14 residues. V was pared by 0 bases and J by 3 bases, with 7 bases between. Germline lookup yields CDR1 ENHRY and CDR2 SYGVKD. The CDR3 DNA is TGTGCCATCAGTGAGTCTATAACTACAGATACGCAGTATTTT. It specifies CAISESITTDTQYF.

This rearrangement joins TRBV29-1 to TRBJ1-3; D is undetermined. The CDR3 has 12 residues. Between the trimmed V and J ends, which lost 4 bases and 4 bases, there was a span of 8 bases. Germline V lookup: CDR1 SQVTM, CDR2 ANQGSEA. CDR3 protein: CSVAVQGNTIYF. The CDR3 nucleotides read TGCAGCGTTGCGGTTCAGGGAAACACCATATATTTT.

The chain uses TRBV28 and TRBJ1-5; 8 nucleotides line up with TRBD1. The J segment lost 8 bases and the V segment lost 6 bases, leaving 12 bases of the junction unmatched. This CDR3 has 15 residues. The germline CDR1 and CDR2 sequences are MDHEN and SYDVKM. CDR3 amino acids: CASSRSTGAFEPQHF. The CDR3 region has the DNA TGTGCCAGCAGCCGCTCGACAGGGGCCTTTGAGCCCCAGCATTTT. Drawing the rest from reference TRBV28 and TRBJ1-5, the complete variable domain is DVKVTQSSRYLVKRTGEKVFLECVQDMDHENMFWYRQDPGLGLRLIYFSYDVKMKEKGDIPEGYSVSREKKERFSLILESASTNQTSMYLCASSRSTGAFEPQHFGDGTRLSIL.

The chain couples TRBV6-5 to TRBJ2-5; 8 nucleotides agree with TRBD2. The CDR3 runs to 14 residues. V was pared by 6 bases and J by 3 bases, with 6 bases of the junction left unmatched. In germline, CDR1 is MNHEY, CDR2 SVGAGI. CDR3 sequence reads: CASSRGLAKETQYF. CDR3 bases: TGTGCCAGCAGCAGAGGACTAGCCAAAGAGACCCAGTACTTC.

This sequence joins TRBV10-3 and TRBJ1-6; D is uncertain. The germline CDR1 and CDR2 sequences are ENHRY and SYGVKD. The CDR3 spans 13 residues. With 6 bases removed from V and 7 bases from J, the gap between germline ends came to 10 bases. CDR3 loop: CAIRSLDNSPLHF. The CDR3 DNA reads TGTGCCATCAGATCCCTGGACAATTCACCCCTCCACTTT.

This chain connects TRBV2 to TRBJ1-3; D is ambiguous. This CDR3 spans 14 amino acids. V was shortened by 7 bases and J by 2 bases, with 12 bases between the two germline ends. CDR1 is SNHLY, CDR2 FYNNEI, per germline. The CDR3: CASNRLGPGNTIYF. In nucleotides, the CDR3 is TGTGCCAGCAACCGTCTCGGGCCTGGAAACACCATATATTTT.

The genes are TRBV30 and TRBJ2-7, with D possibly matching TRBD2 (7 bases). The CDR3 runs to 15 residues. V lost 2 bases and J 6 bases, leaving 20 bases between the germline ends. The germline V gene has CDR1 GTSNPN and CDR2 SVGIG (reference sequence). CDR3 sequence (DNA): TGTGCCTGGAGTCCCAGGGGAGGCGGGAGTGGCGAGCAGTACGTC. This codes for CAWSPRGGGSGEQYV.

CDR3: CASSLSAGGYGYTF. The CDR3 DNA reads TGTGCCAGCAGTTTATCAGCAGGGGGCTATGGCTACACCTTC. The chain uses TRBV27 and TRBJ1-2; 7 bases are shared with TRBD1. The CDR3 has 14 amino acids. Germline lookup yields CDR1 MNHEY and CDR2 SMNVEV (reference sequence). The V segment lost 0 bases and the J segment 4 bases; nucleotides outside the gene matches: 2.

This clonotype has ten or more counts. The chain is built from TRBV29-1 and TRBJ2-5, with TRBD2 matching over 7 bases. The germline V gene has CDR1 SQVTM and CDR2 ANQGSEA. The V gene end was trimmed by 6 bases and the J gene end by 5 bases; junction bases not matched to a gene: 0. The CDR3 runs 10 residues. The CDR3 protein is CSVGGETQYF. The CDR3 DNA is TGCAGCGTGGGGGGGGAGACCCAGTACTTC.

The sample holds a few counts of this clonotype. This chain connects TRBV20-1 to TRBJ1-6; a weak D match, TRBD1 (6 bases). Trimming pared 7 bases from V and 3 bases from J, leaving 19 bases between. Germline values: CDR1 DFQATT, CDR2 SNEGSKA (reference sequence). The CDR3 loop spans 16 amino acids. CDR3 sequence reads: CSVTSPGAYYNSPLHF. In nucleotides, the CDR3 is TGCAGTGTTACCAGCCCAGGGGCTTACTATAATTCACCCCTCCACTTT.

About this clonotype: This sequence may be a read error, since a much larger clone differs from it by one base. In DNA, the CDR3 is TGCAGCGCGCAGGGGGCGAATTATGGCGACACCTTC. Protein product: CSAQGANYGDTF. J is TRBJ1-2 and V is TRBV29-1; 8 bases agree with TRBD1. CDR1 SQVTM and CDR2 ANQGSEA come from the germline V gene. The CDR3 totals 12 residues. Full variable domain (rest looked up from reference TRBV29-1 and TRBJ1-2): SAVISQKPSRDICQRGTSLTIQCQVDSQVTMMFWYRQQPGQSLTLIATANQGSEATYESGFVIDKFPISRPNLTFSTLTVSNMSPEDSSIYLCSAQGANYGDTFGSGTRLTVV.

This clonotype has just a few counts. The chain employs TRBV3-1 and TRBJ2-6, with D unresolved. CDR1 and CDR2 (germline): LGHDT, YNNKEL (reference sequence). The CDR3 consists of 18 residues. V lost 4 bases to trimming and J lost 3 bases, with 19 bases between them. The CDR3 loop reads CASSPHDRSLSGANVLTF. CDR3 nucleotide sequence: TGTGCCAGCAGCCCCCACGACCGAAGTCTCAGTGGGGCCAACGTCCTGACTTTC.

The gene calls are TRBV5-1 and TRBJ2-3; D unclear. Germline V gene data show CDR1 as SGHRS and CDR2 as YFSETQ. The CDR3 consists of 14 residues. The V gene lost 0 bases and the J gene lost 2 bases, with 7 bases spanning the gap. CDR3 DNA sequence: TGCGCCAGCAGCTTGGCGTCCCCCACAGATACGCAGTATTTT. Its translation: CASSLASPTDTQYF. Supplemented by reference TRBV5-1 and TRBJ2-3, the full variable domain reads KAGVTQTPRYLIKTRGQQVTLSCSPISGHRSVSWYQQTPGQGLQFLFEYFSETQRNKGNFPGRFSGRQFSNSRSEMNVSTLELGDSALYLCASSLASPTDTQYFGPGTRLTVL.

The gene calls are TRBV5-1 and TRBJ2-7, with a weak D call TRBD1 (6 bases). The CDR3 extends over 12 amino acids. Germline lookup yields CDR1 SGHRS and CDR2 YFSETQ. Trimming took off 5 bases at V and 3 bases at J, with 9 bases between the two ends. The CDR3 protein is CASSEGDYEQYF. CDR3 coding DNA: TGCGCCAGCAGTGAGGGGGACTACGAGCAGTACTTC.

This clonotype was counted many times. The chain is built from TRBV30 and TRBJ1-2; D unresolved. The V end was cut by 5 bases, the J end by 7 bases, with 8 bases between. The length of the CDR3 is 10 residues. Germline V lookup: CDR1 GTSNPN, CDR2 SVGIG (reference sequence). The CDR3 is CAWGGLGYTF. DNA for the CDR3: TGTGCCTGGGGAGGACTTGGCTACACCTTC.

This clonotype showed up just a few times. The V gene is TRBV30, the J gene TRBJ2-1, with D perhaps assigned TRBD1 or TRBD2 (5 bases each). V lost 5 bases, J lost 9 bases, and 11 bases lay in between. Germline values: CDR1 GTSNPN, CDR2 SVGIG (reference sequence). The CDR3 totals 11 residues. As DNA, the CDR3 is TGTGCCTGGGGGATGGGACCTGAGCAGTTCTTC. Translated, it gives CAWGMGPEQFF.

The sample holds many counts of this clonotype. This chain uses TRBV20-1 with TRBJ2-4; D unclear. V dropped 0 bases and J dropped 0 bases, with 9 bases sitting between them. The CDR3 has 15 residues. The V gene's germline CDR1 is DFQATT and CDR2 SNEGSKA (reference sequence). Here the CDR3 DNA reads TGCAGTGCTAGAGATTTGGAGCTAGCCAAAAACATTCAGTACTTC. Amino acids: CSARDLELAKNIQYF.

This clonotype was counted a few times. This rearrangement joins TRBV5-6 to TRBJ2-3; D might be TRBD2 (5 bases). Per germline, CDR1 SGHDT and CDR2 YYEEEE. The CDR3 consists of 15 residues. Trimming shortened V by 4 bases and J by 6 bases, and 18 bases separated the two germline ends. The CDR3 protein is CASSLGFGGGDTQYF. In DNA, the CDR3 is TGTGCCAGCAGCCTAGGTTTTGGAGGCGGGGATACGCAGTATTTT.

DNA for the CDR3: TGTGCCAGCAGGAAATTAGACAGCACCTACGAGCAGTACTTC. Translating gives CASRKLDSTYEQYF. The rearrangement links TRBV2 to TRBJ2-7; D may be TRBD1 (5 bases). The CDR3 is 14 residues long. Germline CDR1 and CDR2: SNHLY and FYNNEI. Trimming left V 6 bases short and J 2 bases short, with 14 bases between.

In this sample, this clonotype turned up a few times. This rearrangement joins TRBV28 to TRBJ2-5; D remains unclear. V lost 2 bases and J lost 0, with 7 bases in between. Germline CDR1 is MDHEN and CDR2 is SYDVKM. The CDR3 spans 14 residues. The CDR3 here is CASSLPGYQETQYF. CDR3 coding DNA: TGTGCCAGCAGTTTACCAGGATACCAAGAGACCCAGTACTTC.

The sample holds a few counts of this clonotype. CDR3 in amino acids: CASSSNSPLHF. The DNA of the CDR3 is TGTGCCAGCAGCTCGAATTCACCCCTCCACTTT. The chain links TRBV7-9 to TRBJ1-6, with D hard to call. The CDR3 has 11 residues. Germline V gene data show CDR1 as SEHNR and CDR2 as FQNEAQ (reference sequence). The V gene lost 4 bases and the J gene lost 7 bases, with 2 bases spanning the gap.

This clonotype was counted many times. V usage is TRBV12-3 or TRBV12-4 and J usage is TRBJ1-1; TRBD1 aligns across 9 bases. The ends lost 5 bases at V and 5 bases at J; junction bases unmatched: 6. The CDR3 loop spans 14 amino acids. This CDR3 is CASSPGQGGTEAFF. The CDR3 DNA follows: TGTGCCAGCAGTCCGGGACAGGGAGGAACTGAAGCTTTCTTT.